This T cell receptor (beta chain) was observed in a study of blood T cell repertoires in COVID-19. About the research overall: Donors in the United States, Italy and Spain gave samples during acute or convalescent COVID-19. T cells, B-cell-depleted T cells, or PBMCs provided the cDNA or gDNA that served as material.

V was clipped by 6 bases and J by 4 bases, with 13 bases between them. In germline, CDR1 is SQVTM, CDR2 ANQGSEA. CDR3 length: 13 amino acids. Original processing notes: Nucleated cell counts were estimated from reference gene primer amplification. TCRdb's copy holds only in-frame clones and misses some; the assay was immunoSEQ multiplex PCR. D and trimming were read from the DNA, whereas the V and J calls and clone size are those reported in that table. There are 85,000 to 110,000 clones in the sample; 75% to 90% occur only once, and approximately 12% lies in the top ten. This TCR was sampled from a human donor in a cohort sampled during active or convalescent COVID-19. Input material: peripheral blood. This chain uses TRBV29-1 with TRBJ2-1; D remains ambiguous. DNA for the CDR3: TGCAGCGTCCAACCTCAGGTTTACAATGAGCAGTTCTTC. Protein: CSVQPQVYNEQFF.